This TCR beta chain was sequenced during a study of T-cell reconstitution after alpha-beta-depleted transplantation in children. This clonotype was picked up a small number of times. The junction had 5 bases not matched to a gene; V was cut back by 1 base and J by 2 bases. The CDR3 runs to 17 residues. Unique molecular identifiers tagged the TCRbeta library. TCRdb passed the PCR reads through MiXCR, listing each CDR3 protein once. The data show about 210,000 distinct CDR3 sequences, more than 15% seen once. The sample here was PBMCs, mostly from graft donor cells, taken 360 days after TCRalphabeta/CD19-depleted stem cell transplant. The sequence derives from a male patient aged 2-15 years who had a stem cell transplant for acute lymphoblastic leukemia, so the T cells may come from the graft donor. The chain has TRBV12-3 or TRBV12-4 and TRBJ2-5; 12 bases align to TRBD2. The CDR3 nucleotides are TGTGCCAGCAGTTTAGTAAGACTAGCGGGAGTACAAGAGACCCAGTACTTC. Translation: CASSLVRLAGVQETQYF.